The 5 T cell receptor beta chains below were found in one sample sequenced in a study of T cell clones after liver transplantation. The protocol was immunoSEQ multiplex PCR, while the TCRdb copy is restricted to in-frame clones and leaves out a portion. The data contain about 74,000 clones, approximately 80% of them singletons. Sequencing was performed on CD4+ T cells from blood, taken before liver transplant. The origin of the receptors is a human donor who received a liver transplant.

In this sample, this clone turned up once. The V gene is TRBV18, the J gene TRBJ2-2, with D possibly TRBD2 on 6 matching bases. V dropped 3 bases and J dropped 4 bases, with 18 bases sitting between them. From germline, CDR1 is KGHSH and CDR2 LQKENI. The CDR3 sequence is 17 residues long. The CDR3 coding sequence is TGTGCCAGCTCACCTCGATCCGGAGGGCGAGGCACCGGGGAGCTGTTTTTT. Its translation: CASSPRSGGRGTGELFF. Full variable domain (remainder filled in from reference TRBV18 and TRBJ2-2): NAGVMQNPRHLVRRRGQEARLRCSPMKGHSHVYWYRQLPEEGLKFMVYLQKENIIDESGMPKERFSAEFPKEGPSILRIQQVVRGDSAAYFCASSPRSGGRGTGELFFGEGSRLTVL.

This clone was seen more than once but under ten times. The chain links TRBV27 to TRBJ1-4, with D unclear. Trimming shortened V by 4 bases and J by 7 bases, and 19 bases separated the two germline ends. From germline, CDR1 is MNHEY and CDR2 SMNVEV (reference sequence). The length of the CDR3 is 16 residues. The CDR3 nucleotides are TGTGCCAGCAGTTACCTTCCGAGCTCGGCGGGTGAAAAACTGTTTTTT. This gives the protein CASSYLPSSAGEKLFF.

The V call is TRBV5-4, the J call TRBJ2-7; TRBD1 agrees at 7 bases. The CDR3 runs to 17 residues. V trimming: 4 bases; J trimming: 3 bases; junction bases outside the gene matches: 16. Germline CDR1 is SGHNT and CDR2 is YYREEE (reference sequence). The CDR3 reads CASSLPGTAEGSYEQYF. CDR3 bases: TGTGCCAGCAGCCTACCCGGGACAGCCGAGGGAAGCTACGAGCAGTACTTC.

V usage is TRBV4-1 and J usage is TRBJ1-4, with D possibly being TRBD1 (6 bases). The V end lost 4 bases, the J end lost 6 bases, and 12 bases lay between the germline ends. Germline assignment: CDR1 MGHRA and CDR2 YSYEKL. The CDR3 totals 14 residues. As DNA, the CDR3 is TGCGCCAGCAGCCTCAGGGGACGCGATGAAAAACTGTTTTTT. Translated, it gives CASSLRGRDEKLFF.

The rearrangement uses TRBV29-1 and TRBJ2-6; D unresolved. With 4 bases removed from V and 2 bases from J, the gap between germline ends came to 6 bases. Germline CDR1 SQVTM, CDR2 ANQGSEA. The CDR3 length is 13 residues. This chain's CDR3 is CSVGETGANVLTF. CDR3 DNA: TGCAGCGTTGGAGAGACTGGGGCCAACGTCCTGACTTTC.